The 2 T cell receptor beta chains below were found in one sample sequenced in a study of Ad26.COV2.S vaccination and SARS-CoV-2 variants. As to treatment: around 19 received Ad26.COV2.S at low or high dose, single or two shots; about 5 received placebo; per-sample allocation not given. After the first vaccine or placebo injection, samples were drawn on day 63. Data came from immunoSEQ multiplex PCR; TCRdb stores just in-frame clones and leaves some out. This sample has about 680,000 clones, with more than 70% found just once. The sample in question was peripheral blood, obtained in a trial of Ad26.COV2.S vaccine versus placebo. These TCRs come from a person aged 18-60 years who received the Ad26.COV2.S COVID-19 vaccine or a placebo.

V usage is TRBV30 and J usage is TRBJ2-5; 12 nucleotides agree with TRBD2. The CDR3 spans 13 residues. Germline V gives CDR1 GTSNPN, CDR2 SVGIG (reference sequence). Germline trimming cut 5 bases from V and 4 bases from J; bases unmatched to any gene: 2. DNA for the CDR3: TGTGCCTGGCGGGGACTAGCGGGAGAGACCCAGTACTTC. This codes for CAWRGLAGETQYF.

The V gene is TRBV4-1, the J gene TRBJ1-6, with 7 bases aligning to TRBD1. V trimming: 3 bases; J trimming: 7 bases; junction bases outside the gene matches: 9. Germline V lookup: CDR1 MGHRA, CDR2 YSYEKL. The CDR3 is 16 amino acids. The CDR3: CASSQGEGQLNSPLHF. The CDR3 nucleotides read TGCGCCAGCAGCCAGGGGGAGGGACAGCTGAATTCACCCCTCCACTTT.